Listed here is a single T cell receptor (beta chain). Its antigen remains unknown. After extraction with the RNeasy kit, roughly 0.45 to 1 ug of the RNA was reverse transcribed using random hexamers. An immunoSEQ multiplex PCR amplified TCR beta CDR3 over 54 Vbeta and 13 Jbeta. TCRdb redid the calling of the immunoSEQ multiplex PCR reads with MiXCR, one entry per CDR3 protein. Here the sample spans approximately 180,000 distinct CDR3 sequences, 85% to 95% being singletons. The sequenced target, TCR beta, came from blood CD8+ and CD4+ T cells. This specimen comes from a study of CD8 T cells in Susac syndrome. The overall study: Treatment at blood withdrawal was none, corticosteroids, or intravenous immunoglobulin alone in Susac syndrome patients. Study-wide results and limits: It was acknowledged by the study that relatively few individuals were included in its TCR sequencing and HLA analysis.

The germline V and J ends were trimmed by 8 bases and 1 base, with 10 bases remaining between them. The CDR3 sequence is 12 residues long. The V gene's germline CDR1 is GTSNPN and CDR2 SVGIG (reference sequence). This receptor was taken from a human donor with Susac syndrome. The source material was CD4+ T cells from PBMCs. V is TRBV30 and J is TRBJ2-3; unclear D gene. The CDR3 DNA is TGTGCCCGAAGTCCCGGCACAGATACGCAGTATTTT. This gives the protein CARSPGTDTQYF.